The next 14 T cell receptor beta chains were all read from a single sample in a study of blood T cell repertoires in COVID-19. The method was immunoSEQ multiplex PCR; TCRdb's version includes in-frame clones alone and lacks a portion of them. Found here are 150,000 to 250,000 clones, roughly four fifths of them singletons; the top ten hold approximately 12%. The sequenced sample consisted of PBMCs or T cells enriched from blood (not recorded which). These receptors came from a man between 35 and 55 years old who had recovered from COVID-19.

About this clone itself: No conserved phenylalanine or tryptophan is present at the end of the CDR3, so a read error is the likely explanation. No DNA is shown, since the ends of the CDR3 on it are uncertain; the CDR3 is the one TCRdb lists. This chain uses TRBV3-1 (or the pseudogene TRBV3-2) with TRBJ2-4; the table gives TRBD1 as D, unverified against the DNA. The CDR3 has 14 amino acids, counting both end residues. Germline loops: CDR1 LGHDT, CDR2 YNNKEL (reference sequence). This CDR3 is CASSQGNSLGTQHL.

This chain joins TRBV7-8 and TRBJ1-2, with D tentatively TRBD1 (5 bases). The CDR3 extends over 12 amino acids. CDR1 is SGHVS, CDR2 FQNEAQ, per germline. V was shortened by 1 base and J by 5 bases, with 5 bases between the two germline ends. The CDR3 DNA reads as TGTGCCAGCAGCTTAGAGGGGTATGGCTACACCTTC. This gives the protein CASSLEGYGYTF.

The chain has TRBV29-1 and TRBJ2-5, with TRBD1 as a possible D gene (6 bases). CDR3 length: 11 residues. Germline V gene lookup returns CDR1 SQVTM and CDR2 ANQGSEA. V lost 7 bases and J lost 6, with 12 bases in between. The CDR3 sequence: CSASQGKTQYF. Written as DNA, the CDR3 is TGCAGCGCGTCACAGGGCAAGACCCAGTACTTC.

CDR3 sequence reads: CATSAGRGRDSPLHF. CDR3 DNA sequence: TGTGCCACCAGTGCCGGCAGGGGCCGCGATTCACCCCTCCACTTT. The genes are TRBV24-1 and TRBJ1-6, with a tentative D call TRBD1 (6 bases). Germline V gives CDR1 KGHDR, CDR2 SFDVKD. The CDR3 has 15 residues. V gave up 5 bases and J gave up 8 bases, with 15 bases separating them.

V and J are TRBV19 and TRBJ1-2; D uncertain. This CDR3 has 13 amino acids. Germline CDR1 LNHDA, CDR2 SQIVND (reference sequence). V shed 5 bases and J shed 5 bases, with 12 bases lying between them. CDR3 bases: TGTGCCAGTAGTCCCATGCGAACTTATGGCTACACCTTC. It codes for CASSPMRTYGYTF.

This clone has more than one count but fewer than ten. The chain joins TRBV4-3 to TRBJ2-3; maybe TRBD2 (6 bases). Trimming removed 0 bases at V and 2 bases at J, with 12 bases between. The CDR3 length is 16 residues. CDR1 and CDR2 (germline): LGHNA, YSLEER. For the CDR3, the DNA is TGCGCCAGCAGCCAAGATTGGGGAGGCGACACAGATACGCAGTATTTT. Amino acids: CASSQDWGGDTDTQYF.

This chain joins TRBV5-1 and TRBJ1-5, with 7 bases matching TRBD1. V was clipped by 7 bases and J by 1 base; unmatched bases: 8. The CDR3 is 15 amino acids. Germline V gene sequence: CDR1 SGHRS, CDR2 YFSETQ. In DNA, the CDR3 is TGCGCCAGCCGACAGGGATCCGGGAGCAATCAGCCCCAGCATTTT. It translates to CASRQGSGSNQPQHF.

The V gene is TRBV18, the J gene TRBJ1-4, with 10 positions matching TRBD1. The J segment lost 5 bases and the V segment lost 4 bases, leaving 1 base of the junction unmatched. The CDR3 sequence is 14 residues long. Germline CDR1 KGHSH, CDR2 LQKENI. The CDR3 loop reads CASSQGQGNEKLFF. The CDR3 coding sequence is TGTGCCAGCTCACAGGGACAGGGGAATGAAAAACTGTTTTTT.

V is TRBV2 and J is TRBJ1-2, with D perhaps TRBD1 (5 bases). The CDR3 is 15 residues long. V lost 5 bases to trimming and J lost 2 bases, with 15 bases between them. CDR1 SNHLY and CDR2 FYNNEI come from the germline V gene. The CDR3 nucleotides are TGTGCCAGCAGTTCATTTCAGGGTTACAACTATGGCTACACCTTC. Amino acid sequence: CASSSFQGYNYGYTF.

This clone was counted between two and nine times. The V gene is TRBV10-3, the J gene TRBJ2-3; 12 bases fit TRBD2. The junction had 10 bases not matched to a gene; V was cut back by 2 bases and J by 4 bases. CDR1 and CDR2 (germline): ENHRY, SYGVKD. CDR3 length equals 18 residues. The CDR3 nucleotides are TGTGCCATCAGTGAGCCAACCAGACTAGCGGGAGAGGCAGATACGCAGTATTTT. Translated, it gives CAISEPTRLAGEADTQYF.

The genes are TRBV19 and TRBJ1-1, with TRBD1 matching over 8 bases. This CDR3 contains 13 residues. The trim removed 5 bases at V and 7 bases at J, leaving 6 bases unmatched. Germline V CDR1 and CDR2: LNHDA, SQIVND (reference sequence). The CDR3 loop reads CASSLRGQGEAFF. Written as DNA, the CDR3 is TGTGCCAGTAGTCTCAGGGGGCAGGGTGAAGCTTTCTTT.

The rearrangement joins TRBV28 to TRBJ2-7, with a tentative D call TRBD1 (6 bases). Germline CDR1 is MDHEN and CDR2 is SYDVKM. Trimming removed 7 bases from V and 4 bases from J, with 14 bases in between. The CDR3 runs 13 residues. DNA of the CDR3: TGTGCCAGCAACCAGGGGTGGGCGTACGAGCAGTACTTC. Residues: CASNQGWAYEQYF.

The rearrangement uses TRBV5-1 and TRBJ2-3; TRBD1 matches 8 bases. Germline loops: CDR1 SGHRS, CDR2 YFSETQ. The CDR3 length is 17 residues. J lost 4 bases, V lost 4 bases, and 14 bases had no gene match. This CDR3 is CASSLPRTGTIPDTQYF. The CDR3 nucleotides are TGCGCCAGCAGCCTACCACGGACAGGGACCATCCCAGATACGCAGTATTTT. Complete variable domain (other parts from reference TRBV5-1 and TRBJ2-3): KAGVTQTPRYLIKTRGQQVTLSCSPISGHRSVSWYQQTPGQGLQFLFEYFSETQRNKGNFPGRFSGRQFSNSRSEMNVSTLELGDSALYLCASSLPRTGTIPDTQYFGPGTRLTVL.

The genes are TRBV7-6 and TRBJ1-6; 9 nucleotides align to TRBD1. The CDR3 runs to 14 residues. Trimming at V came to 3 bases and at J to 10 bases, leaving 4 bases not matched to a gene. Germline lookup yields CDR1 SGHVS and CDR2 FNYEAQ. In DNA, the CDR3 is TGTGCCAGCAGCTTGGACAGGGGCAACTCACCCCTCCACTTT. Translation gives CASSLDRGNSPLHF.